Following are 30 T cell receptor beta chains from one sample sequenced in a study of T cells in Graves' hyperthyroidism and ophthalmopathy. TCR beta CDR3 regions were amplified from RNA. Using the HTBI primer set, a first-round RT-PCR was run on the TCR CDR3. TCRdb re-analysed the multiplex PCR reads in MiXCR, keeping a single row per CDR3 protein. In the table there are approximately 400,000 distinct CDR3 sequences, roughly 14% of which are singletons. The sample was blood. These receptors originate from a man aged 25-45 years with Graves' hyperthyroidism that later progressed to Graves' ophthalmopathy.

This clonotype showed up just a few times. A much bigger clone sits one base away, suggesting this may be a read error. The chain combines TRBV3-1 with TRBJ1-1; D is unresolved. Trimming removed 1 base from V and 5 bases from J, with 5 bases in between. CDR1 and CDR2 from the germline V gene are LGHDT and YNNKEL (reference sequence). The length of the CDR3 is 12 residues. The CDR3 DNA is TGTGCCAGCAGCCAAGGTGAAACTGAAGCTTTCTTT. Protein product: CASSQGETEAFF.

Concerning this clonotype itself: A much more abundant neighbour one base away suggests this may be a read error. The rearrangement links TRBV7-2 to TRBJ2-7, with 9 bases that match TRBD1. The CDR3 spans 15 residues. In germline, CDR1 is SGHTA, CDR2 FQGNSA. The CDR3 coding sequence is TGTGCCAGCAGCGCTCCCGGGACAGGGTTCTACGAGCATTACTTC. Its protein is CASSAPGTGFYEHYF.

The chain recombines TRBV5-6 with TRBJ2-5; perhaps TRBD1 as D (6 bases). This CDR3 has 12 amino acids. The germline V and J ends were trimmed by 4 bases and 6 bases, with 10 bases remaining between them. Germline CDR1 is SGHDT and CDR2 is YYEEEE. The CDR3 DNA sequence: TGTGCCAGCAGCAATTGGGGGCAGACCCAGTACTTC. The encoded protein is CASSNWGQTQYF.

This clonotype occurred many times. This rearrangement joins TRBV29-1 to TRBJ1-3; 8 positions match TRBD1. Germline CDR1 and CDR2: SQVTM and ANQGSEA. The CDR3 covers 14 residues. V trimming: 4 bases; J trimming: 2 bases; junction bases outside the gene matches: 4. CDR3 protein: CSVATGGTGNTIYF. As DNA, the CDR3 is TGCAGCGTTGCCACAGGGGGAACTGGAAACACCATATATTTT. The full variable domain, completed using reference TRBV29-1 and TRBJ1-3, is SAVISQKPSRDICQRGTSLTIQCQVDSQVTMMFWYRQQPGQSLTLIATANQGSEATYESGFVIDKFPISRPNLTFSTLTVSNMSPEDSSIYLCSVATGGTGNTIYFGEGSWLTVV.

The V and J genes are TRBV6-1 and TRBJ1-6; TRBD1 aligns across 9 bases. Germline trimming cut 5 bases from V and 11 bases from J; bases unmatched to any gene: 7. Looked up from germline, CDR1 is MNHNS and CDR2 is SASEGT. The CDR3 has 14 amino acids. The CDR3 loop reads CASSRDRVNPPLHF. The CDR3 region has the DNA TGTGCCAGCAGTAGGGACAGGGTGAATCCACCCCTCCACTTT.

This clonotype was counted ten times or more. The CDR3 sequence is CATSIDRLAKNIQYF. CDR3 sequence (DNA): TGTGCCACCAGCATCGACAGGCTAGCCAAAAACATTCAGTACTTC. The chain joins TRBV15 to TRBJ2-4; perhaps TRBD1 as D (6 bases). Per germline, CDR1 LNHNV and CDR2 YYDKDF (reference sequence). The ends were cut back, 4 bases at V and 0 bases at J, with 10 bases in the middle. The CDR3 runs 15 residues. Drawing the rest from reference TRBV15 and TRBJ2-4, the complete variable domain is DAMVIQNPRYQVTQFGKPVTLSCSQTLNHNVMYWYQQKSSQAPKLLFHYYDKDFNNEADTPDNFQSRRPNTSFCFLDIRSPGLGDTAMYLCATSIDRLAKNIQYFGAGTRLSVL.

This clonotype was seen a handful of times. The V and J genes are TRBV20-1 and TRBJ1-2, with 11 bases identical to TRBD1. V was clipped by 1 base and J by 2 bases; unmatched bases: 3. Germline V CDR1 and CDR2: DFQATT, SNEGSKA (reference sequence). The CDR3 runs to 15 residues. The CDR3 DNA follows: TGCAGTGCTAGAGGGGGGACAGGGGGAAACTATGGCTACACCTTC. Translating gives CSARGGTGGNYGYTF.

This clonotype came up many times. This sequence joins TRBV7-9 and TRBJ2-5; 14 nucleotides align to TRBD2. From germline, CDR1 is SEHNR and CDR2 FQNEAQ (reference sequence). Trimming at V came to 4 bases and at J to 4 bases, leaving 5 bases not matched to a gene. The CDR3 length is 16 residues. The CDR3 sequence is CASSSRTSGGRETQYF. The CDR3 coding sequence is TGTGCCAGCAGCTCCCGGACTAGCGGGGGGAGAGAGACCCAGTACTTC.

This clonotype was recorded many times. The genes are TRBV29-1 and TRBJ2-7; 9 positions agree with TRBD1. The germline gives CDR1 SQVTM, CDR2 ANQGSEA. The junction had 7 bases not matched to a gene; V was cut back by 5 bases and J by 5 bases. This CDR3 is built from 13 residues. CDR3 region: CSVSGTGFHEQYF. DNA for the CDR3: TGCAGCGTTTCGGGGACAGGGTTCCACGAGCAGTACTTC.

Many counts were recorded for this clonotype. The J gene is TRBJ2-3, the V gene TRBV20-1; 11 bases match TRBD2. Germline V CDR1 and CDR2: DFQATT, SNEGSKA (reference sequence). J was trimmed by 0 bases and V by 3 bases; bases with no gene match: 5. The CDR3 is 16 amino acids. CDR3: CSASPLAGGSTDTQYF. The CDR3 DNA sequence: TGCAGTGCTAGCCCTTTAGCGGGGGGGAGCACAGATACGCAGTATTTT.

This clonotype was seen ten or more times. Here the CDR3 DNA reads TGCAGTGCTAGTAGGGGAGAAAAACTGTTTTTT. This gives the protein CSASRGEKLFF. This sequence joins TRBV20-1 and TRBJ1-4; a possible D gene is TRBD1 (5 bases). Germline CDR1 DFQATT, CDR2 SNEGSKA (reference sequence). Trimming stripped 3 bases from V and 8 bases from J, with 7 bases between. CDR3 size: 11 residues.

About this clonotype itself: This may arise from a read error, as a much more abundant clone is one base away. The CDR3 DNA sequence: TGTGTCAGCAGCCATCCGGGTCCCAAAAAAGCGAACACTGAAGCTTTCTTT. Its translation is CVSSHPGPKKANTEAFF. The chain employs TRBV11-1 and TRBJ1-1; D remains ambiguous. In germline, CDR1 is SGHAT, CDR2 FQDESV (reference sequence). This CDR3 region has 17 residues.

The table lists this clonotype with a few counts. V is TRBV6-1 and J is TRBJ2-6; TRBD1 aligns across 9 bases. Germline V CDR1 and CDR2: MNHNS, SASEGT. The CDR3 is 18 amino acids. Germline trimming cut 6 bases from V and 2 bases from J; bases unmatched to any gene: 11. Written as DNA, the CDR3 is TGTGCCAGCAGCTCACCGGGACAGGGAAAGGCTGGGGCCAACGTCCTGACTTTC. Translation: CASSSPGQGKAGANVLTF.

This clonotype was detected ten times or more. The V call is TRBV6-1, the J call TRBJ2-5; D is perhaps TRBD1 (8 bases). CDR3 size: 12 residues. Germline V lookup: CDR1 MNHNS, CDR2 SASEGT. The V and J ends lost 7 bases and 7 bases respectively, with 13 bases between them. This chain's CDR3 is CASKQGEGTQYF. The CDR3, as DNA: TGTGCCAGCAAACAGGGGGAGGGGACCCAGTACTTC.

Ten or more counts support this clonotype. The chain is built from TRBV2 and TRBJ1-5, with a possible D match to TRBD1 (5 bases). CDR1 SNHLY and CDR2 FYNNEI come from the germline V gene. The V end was cut by 1 base, the J end by 9 bases, with 13 bases between. The CDR3 extends over 14 amino acids. The CDR3 here is CASSEEGSGGPQHF. In DNA form, the CDR3 reads TGTGCCAGCAGTGAAGAGGGCAGTGGGGGGCCCCAGCATTTT.

The chain links TRBV19 to TRBJ1-5, with a tentative D call TRBD1 (5 bases). The germline V gene encodes CDR1 LNHDA and CDR2 SQIVND (reference sequence). Trimming pared 9 bases from V and 5 bases from J, leaving 11 bases between. CDR3 length: 12 residues. CDR3 protein: CASTGTYQPQHF. For the CDR3, the DNA is TGTGCCAGCACCGGGACGTATCAGCCCCAGCATTTT.

To note about this clonotype: Germline is not matched at one junction end, which may reflect a read error. The chain joins TRBV18 to TRBJ1-6; perhaps TRBD1 as D (5 bases). The CDR3 is made up of 15 amino acids. The germline CDR1 and CDR2 sequences are KGHSH and LQKENI. As DNA, the CDR3 is TGTGCCAGCTCACGCCTGGGGGGAGGCAATTCACGCCTCCACTTT. As protein: CASSRLGGGNSRLHF.

This clonotype was seen many times. The genes are TRBV7-6 and TRBJ1-4; no reliable D call. Germline CDR1 and CDR2: SGHVS and FNYEAQ. This CDR3 is 13 amino acids long. Trimming shortened V by 5 bases and J by 5 bases, and 9 bases separated the two germline ends. DNA of the CDR3: TGTGCCAGCAGCCTGGGCAGGAATGAAAAACTGTTTTTT. The encoded protein is CASSLGRNEKLFF.

This clonotype was counted many times. The V gene is TRBV20-1, the J gene TRBJ2-7; D ambiguous. V lost 3 bases and J lost 5, with 17 bases in between. This CDR3 has 14 residues. In germline, CDR1 is DFQATT, CDR2 SNEGSKA (reference sequence). CDR3 coding DNA: TGCAGTGCTAGTGACATTCCGTTTGCCGACGAGCAGTACTTC. Protein product: CSASDIPFADEQYF.

This clonotype was recorded many times. V and J are TRBV7-9 and TRBJ2-3; D is possibly TRBD1 or TRBD2 (5 bases each). This CDR3 region has 15 residues. V shed 5 bases and J shed 2 bases, with 14 bases lying between them. Germline loops: CDR1 SEHNR, CDR2 FQNEAQ (reference sequence). DNA for the CDR3: TGTGCCAGCAGCGACCTCCGGGACGACACAGATACGCAGTATTTT. As protein: CASSDLRDDTDTQYF.

The J gene is TRBJ2-7, the V gene TRBV4-1, with 12 bases aligning to TRBD2. The CDR3 has 17 amino acids. Germline values: CDR1 MGHRA, CDR2 YSYEKL. Trimming at V came to 0 bases and at J to 4 bases, leaving 7 bases not matched to a gene. CDR3 sequence: CASSQEAASGGAYEQYF. In DNA, the CDR3 is TGCGCCAGCAGCCAAGAAGCCGCTAGCGGGGGGGCGTACGAGCAGTACTTC.

The gene calls are TRBV6-2 or TRBV6-3 and TRBJ1-6, with 8 bases that match TRBD1. The V gene end was trimmed by 6 bases and the J gene end by 9 bases; junction bases not matched to a gene: 13. Germline loops: CDR1 MNHEY, CDR2 SVGEGT. This CDR3 region has 16 residues. The CDR3 nucleotides read TGTGCCAGCAGGTGGGTGGACAGGGCGATAAGTTCACCCCTCCACTTT. It translates to CASRWVDRAISSPLHF.

CDR3 in amino acids: CASSHGQGGYNEQFF. In nucleotides, the CDR3 is TGCGCCAGCAGCCACGGACAGGGGGGTTACAATGAGCAGTTCTTC. The rearrangement uses TRBV5-1 and TRBJ2-1; 10 positions agree with TRBD1. The CDR3 covers 15 residues. V was clipped by 4 bases and J by 4 bases; unmatched bases: 5. Germline loops: CDR1 SGHRS, CDR2 YFSETQ.

This clonotype showed up just a few times. The chain carries TRBV6-1 and TRBJ1-6; D gene uncertain. V lost 6 bases and J lost 6, with 15 bases in between. This CDR3 has 15 residues. Germline V gene sequence: CDR1 MNHNS, CDR2 SASEGT. CDR3 in amino acids: CASSRVAGPNSPLHF. The CDR3, as DNA: TGTGCCAGCAGCCGCGTCGCGGGCCCTAATTCACCCCTCCACTTT.

V and J are TRBV9 and TRBJ2-1, with 7 bases matching TRBD2. The CDR3 is 14 residues long. Trimming removed 4 bases from V and 5 bases from J; junction bases left unmatched: 6. From germline, CDR1 is SGDLS and CDR2 YYNGEE. The CDR3 coding sequence is TGTGCCAGCAGCTCGGGACTAATCAACAATGAGCAGTTCTTC. This encodes CASSSGLINNEQFF.

Remarks on this clonotype: This may be a read error, as it is one base from a much larger clone. The chain recombines TRBV4-1 with TRBJ2-1; D is unclear. The CDR3 extends over 15 amino acids. CDR1 MGHRA and CDR2 YSYEKL come from the germline V gene. In DNA form, the CDR3 reads TGCGCCAGCAGCCAAGTGGCCAGCTCCTGCAATGAGCAGTTCTTC. It is translated as CASSQVASSCNEQFF.

Of note for this clonotype: This may stem from a read error, because a much larger clone lies one nucleotide away. The rearrangement uses TRBV7-3 and TRBJ2-3; possible D gene TRBD2, 6 bases. There are 16 residues in the CDR3. The V and J ends lost 4 bases and 5 bases respectively, with 19 bases between them. CDR1 is SGHTA and CDR2 is FQGTGA in the germline V gene. CDR3 sequence: CASSYSDGGYGDTQYF. DNA of the CDR3: TGTGCCAGCAGCTACTCCGATGGAGGGTATGGAGATACGCAGTATTTT.

The table lists this clonotype with a few counts. The chain recombines TRBV13 with TRBJ2-3; no clear D gene. Germline assignment: CDR1 PRHDT and CDR2 FYEKMQ (reference sequence). CDR3 size: 13 residues. The V gene lost 8 bases and the J gene lost 4 bases, with 13 bases spanning the gap. CDR3 sequence reads: CASATSGADTQYF. The CDR3 DNA reads TGTGCCAGCGCCACCAGTGGGGCAGATACGCAGTATTTT.

This clonotype has at least ten counts. This chain joins TRBV7-3 and TRBJ2-1; 10 bases are shared with TRBD2. The CDR3 runs to 16 residues. Germline trimming cut 5 bases from V and 1 base from J; bases unmatched to any gene: 5. Germline CDR1 SGHTA, CDR2 FQGTGA. The DNA for the CDR3 is TGTGCCAGCAGCATAAGCGGGGGGGAATCCTACAATGAGCAGTTCTTC. It is translated as CASSISGGESYNEQFF.

The V gene is TRBV20-1, the J gene TRBJ1-2; 9 bases line up with TRBD1. The CDR3 consists of 13 residues. Per germline, CDR1 DFQATT and CDR2 SNEGSKA (reference sequence). Trimming removed 6 bases from V and 4 bases from J; junction bases left unmatched: 6. The CDR3 sequence: CSADPGQGYGYTF. The CDR3 bases are TGCAGTGCAGACCCGGGACAGGGCTATGGCTACACCTTC.